The T cell receptor (beta chain) described here comes from a study of blood T cell repertoires in COVID-19. Profiling relied on immunoSEQ multiplex PCR, and the TCRdb table lists in-frame clones only, not all of them. The repertoire includes 95,000 to 150,000 clones, about four fifths of them detected once, and roughly 15% sits in the top ten. CDR1 and CDR2 (germline): SGHNT, YENEEA. V was trimmed by 5 bases and J by 3 bases, leaving 11 bases between them. There are 14 residues in the CDR3. The sequenced material came from peripheral blood. This receptor was identified in a young man with COVID-19, enrolled during active disease. The chain is built from TRBV11-3 and TRBJ2-1, with D perhaps TRBD2 (5 bases). The chain's CDR3 is CASSQPSGYNEQFF. Written as DNA, the CDR3 is TGTGCCAGCAGCCAACCGAGCGGCTACAATGAGCAGTTCTTC.